Below, 22 T cell receptor beta chains from the same sample are listed, as sequenced in a study of molecular identifiers for immune sequencing clone quantification. TCRdb recomputed calls from the PCR reads with MiXCR, one row per CDR3 protein. The sample has approximately 680,000 distinct CDR3 sequences; 25% are singletons. The sample taken for sequencing was naive CD8+ T cells from blood, with Jurkat cell RNA spiked in. Subset indicated: FACS-sorted CD8+CD4-CCR7+CD45RA+ naive T cells. These receptors originate from a human donor in good health. Some libraries in this study had Jurkat cell RNA spiked in.

This clonotype showed up just a few times. J is TRBJ1-5 and V is TRBV24-1; 7 bases map to TRBD1. The V segment lost 4 bases and the J segment 3 bases; nucleotides outside the gene matches: 11. The CDR3 has 17 residues. CDR1 and CDR2 from the germline V gene are KGHDR and SFDVKD. CDR3 region: CATSEGRQGSVNQPQHF. CDR3 nucleotides: TGTGCCACCAGTGAGGGAAGACAGGGTTCGGTCAATCAGCCCCAGCATTTT.

The sample holds many counts of this clonotype. V is TRBV7-9 and J is TRBJ2-2; TRBD1 might be the D (5 bases). The CDR3 has 12 amino acids. Trimming removed 7 bases from V and 6 bases from J, with 9 bases in between. Germline values: CDR1 SEHNR, CDR2 FQNEAQ (reference sequence). CDR3 sequence: CASTGKPGELFF. CDR3 sequence (DNA): TGTGCCAGCACAGGGAAGCCCGGGGAGCTGTTTTTT.

CDR3: CASSSPPSTGPRTQYF. The DNA for the CDR3 is TGTGCCAGCAGTTCCCCCCCCTCGACGGGGCCCAGGACCCAGTACTTC. V usage is TRBV12-3 or TRBV12-4 and J usage is TRBJ2-5; the D gene could be TRBD1 or TRBD2 (5 bases each). Trimming took 4 bases from V and 7 from J, leaving 22 bases between them. The CDR3 loop spans 16 amino acids.

This clonotype has only a few counts. The chain uses TRBV4-3 and TRBJ2-1, with D tentatively TRBD1 or TRBD2 (5 bases each). V gave up 3 bases and J gave up 7 bases, with 10 bases separating them. The germline CDR1 and CDR2 sequences are LGHNA and YSLEER. This CDR3 contains 13 residues. Here the CDR3 reads CASSQARGNEQFF. The DNA for the CDR3 is TGCGCCAGCAGCCAGGCGAGGGGTAATGAGCAGTTCTTC.

This clonotype was found many times. The gene calls are TRBV27 and TRBJ1-5; D perhaps matches TRBD1 (6 bases). Germline V gene lookup returns CDR1 MNHEY and CDR2 SMNVEV (reference sequence). Trimming shortened V by 9 bases and J by 6 bases, and 15 bases separated the two germline ends. This CDR3 contains 13 residues. This CDR3 reads CASSQGSSQPQHF. CDR3 DNA: TGTGCCAGTAGCCAGGGGAGTAGTCAGCCCCAGCATTTT.

The chain is built from TRBV14 and TRBJ2-7; TRBD2 aligns across 12 bases. This CDR3 comprises 14 residues. The trim removed 3 bases at V and 7 bases at J, leaving 4 bases unmatched. CDR1 and CDR2 (germline): SGHDN, FVKESK. CDR3 DNA: TGTGCCAGCAGCCAGACTAGCGGGAGTGGGGAGCAGTACTTC. The encoded protein is CASSQTSGSGEQYF.

The chain has TRBV7-2 and TRBJ2-7; D is ambiguous. Between the trimmed V and J ends, which lost 2 bases and 6 bases, there was a span of 11 bases. Germline V gene data show CDR1 as SGHTA and CDR2 as FQGNSA. The CDR3 has 13 residues. The CDR3 region is CASSLHSSVEQYF. CDR3 DNA: TGTGCCAGCAGCTTACACTCGTCAGTCGAGCAGTACTTC.

In its sample, this clonotype was seen many times. V is TRBV7-3 and J is TRBJ2-3; TRBD2 might be the D (6 bases). Germline assignment: CDR1 SGHTA and CDR2 FQGTGA. This CDR3 spans 12 amino acids. Trimming shortened V by 4 bases and J by 6 bases, and 8 bases separated the two germline ends. CDR3 residues: CASSSGDDTQYF. CDR3 sequence (DNA): TGTGCCAGCAGCTCGGGGGACGATACGCAGTATTTT.

In its sample, this clonotype was seen many times. The chain is built from TRBV5-5 and TRBJ2-5; TRBD1 is a possible D gene (6 bases). The CDR3 totals 15 residues. CDR1 is SGHKS, CDR2 YYEKEE, per germline (reference sequence). V gave up 4 bases and J gave up 0 bases, with 13 bases separating them. The CDR3 region is CASSLGQMYQETQYF. CDR3 sequence (DNA): TGTGCCAGCAGCCTCGGACAGATGTACCAAGAGACCCAGTACTTC.

Many counts were recorded for this clonotype. The V and J genes are TRBV5-1 and TRBJ2-5; no clear D gene. Trimming shortened V by 3 bases and J by 3 bases, and 15 bases separated the two germline ends. The CDR3 is made up of 15 amino acids. Germline V CDR1 and CDR2: SGHRS, YFSETQ. The CDR3 spells CASSSYGYTEETQYF. The CDR3 DNA reads TGCGCCAGCAGCTCATACGGCTACACGGAAGAGACCCAGTACTTC.

CDR3 loop: CASSPLTGYYEQYF. The CDR3 nucleotides read TGTGCCAGCAGTCCGTTGACGGGTTACTACGAGCAGTACTTC. The rearrangement uses TRBV28 and TRBJ2-7; D call uncertain. The CDR3 runs 14 residues. The V end was cut by 5 bases, the J end by 3 bases, with 14 bases between. The germline CDR1 and CDR2 sequences are MDHEN and SYDVKM.

For this clonotype: It may be a read error: a sequence one base away is much more abundant. The V gene is TRBV20-1, the J gene TRBJ1-1; D is uncertain. CDR1 is DFQATT and CDR2 is SNEGSKA in the germline V gene (reference sequence). CDR3 length equals 12 residues. The CDR3, as DNA: TGCAATGTCCCGGGAGGGAACACTGAAGCTTTCTTT. Its protein is CNVPGGNTEAFF.

This clonotype was counted many times. This chain uses TRBV7-2 with TRBJ2-3, with TRBD2 matching over 9 bases. This CDR3 comprises 17 residues. Trimming took 5 bases from V and 9 from J; bases not matched to a gene: 18. Germline V CDR1 and CDR2: SGHTA, FQGNSA. In DNA form, the CDR3 reads TGTGCCAGCAGCAAGAAGCGGGGGGCCGTCGGTGTCTCGACGCAGTATTTT. It encodes CASSKKRGAVGVSTQYF.

At least ten counts were recorded for this clonotype. This rearrangement joins TRBV7-6 to TRBJ1-1; D unresolved. Germline CDR1 and CDR2: SGHVS and FNYEAQ. V lost 1 base to trimming and J lost 6 bases, with 9 bases between them. This CDR3 is built from 13 residues. CDR3 loop: CASSLGWGAEAFF. For the CDR3, the DNA is TGTGCCAGCAGCTTAGGTTGGGGAGCTGAAGCTTTCTTT.

This sequence joins TRBV14 and TRBJ2-5, with TRBD2 identical over 10 bases. From germline, CDR1 is SGHDN and CDR2 FVKESK. V was clipped by 4 bases and J by 2 bases; unmatched bases: 4. The CDR3 covers 15 residues. CDR3 loop: CASSLLAGEQETQYF. In nucleotides, the CDR3 is TGTGCCAGCAGCCTCCTAGCGGGAGAGCAAGAGACCCAGTACTTC. Combining the CDR3 with reference TRBV14 and TRBJ2-5 gives the whole variable domain EAGVTQFPSHSVIEKGQTVTLRCDPISGHDNLYWYRRVMGKEIKFLLHFVKESKQDESGMPNNRFLAERTGGTYSTLKVQPAELEDSGVYFCASSLLAGEQETQYFGPGTRLLVL.

V and J are TRBV19 and TRBJ1-1, with 7 bases identical to TRBD1. The CDR3 totals 14 residues. Per the germline V gene, CDR1 is LNHDA and CDR2 is SQIVND (reference sequence). Trimming at V came to 1 base and at J to 7 bases, leaving 6 bases not matched to a gene. DNA of the CDR3: TGTGCCAGTAGTATAGCGTGGGCAGGGGGTGAAGCTTTCTTT. Its translation: CASSIAWAGGEAFF.

This clonotype was found once. This sequence may be a read error, since a much larger clone differs from it by one base. The V and J genes are TRBV19 and TRBJ2-2; D perhaps matches TRBD2 (5 bases). The V end was cut by 5 bases, the J end by 4 bases, with 14 bases between. The CDR3 loop spans 15 amino acids. Germline V gene data show CDR1 as LNHDA and CDR2 as SQIVND (reference sequence). This CDR3 reads CASSSGLRGTGELFF. CDR3 coding DNA: TGTGCCAGTAGTTCCGGACTTCGGGGCACCGGGGAGCTGTTTTTT. Full variable domain (remainder filled in from reference TRBV19 and TRBJ2-2): DGGITQSPKYLFRKEGQNVTLSCEQNLNHDAMYWYRQDPGQGLRLIYYSQIVNDFQKGDIAEGYSVSREKKESFPLTVTSAQKNPTAFYLCASSSGLRGTGELFFGEGSRLTVL.

This clonotype turned up a few times. This chain joins TRBV5-5 and TRBJ1-3, with D uncertain. Between the trimmed V and J ends, which lost 3 bases and 7 bases, there was a span of 14 bases. The CDR3 contains 14 residues. From germline, CDR1 is SGHKS and CDR2 YYEKEE (reference sequence). This chain's CDR3 is CASSSDFLPNTIYF. The DNA of the CDR3 is TGTGCCAGCAGCTCGGACTTTCTCCCGAACACCATATATTTT. The variable domain in full, completed from reference TRBV5-5 and TRBJ1-3, reads DAGVTQSPTHLIKTRGQQVTLRCSPISGHKSVSWYQQVLGQGPQFIFQYYEKEERGRGNFPDRFSARQFPNYSSELNVNALLLGDSALYLCASSSDFLPNTIYFGEGSWLTVV.

Many counts were recorded for this clonotype. The J gene is TRBJ1-6, the V gene TRBV6-6; TRBD1 is a possible D gene (5 bases). CDR3 length equals 16 residues. The germline CDR1 and CDR2 sequences are MNHNY and SVGAGI (reference sequence). V lost 10 bases, J lost 8 bases, and 24 bases lay in between. The CDR3 DNA reads TGTGCCACCTGCCCGGGGACCCCGAAGAGGGATTCACCCCTCCACTTT. Its translation: CATCPGTPKRDSPLHF.

This clonotype was detected only a few times. It may be a read error: a sequence one base away is much more abundant. The chain links TRBV4-1 to TRBJ2-5; D gene ambiguous. The germline V gene has CDR1 MGHRA and CDR2 YSYEKL. The CDR3 spans 12 residues. The CDR3 DNA follows: TGCGCCAGCAGCCAAACGGCGGAGACCCAGTGCTTC. Translated: CASSQTAETQCF.

The chain links TRBV28 to TRBJ2-3, with 10 bases matching TRBD1. V gave up 3 bases and J gave up 3 bases; unmatched junction bases: 18. The CDR3 length is 20 residues. Germline-derived CDR1 and CDR2 are MDHEN and SYDVKM. CDR3 amino acids: CASSFGPGIRDRGSTDTQYF. In nucleotides, the CDR3 is TGTGCCAGCAGTTTTGGTCCGGGAATCCGGGACAGGGGAAGTACAGATACGCAGTATTTT. Supplemented by reference TRBV28 and TRBJ2-3, the full variable domain reads DVKVTQSSRYLVKRTGEKVFLECVQDMDHENMFWYRQDPGLGLRLIYFSYDVKMKEKGDIPEGYSVSREKKERFSLILESASTNQTSMYLCASSFGPGIRDRGSTDTQYFGPGTRLTVL.

This clonotype was counted ten times or more. The rearrangement joins TRBV12-3 or TRBV12-4 to TRBJ1-2; D remains ambiguous. Trimming left V 4 bases short and J 5 bases short, with 5 bases between. The CDR3 runs to 11 residues. The CDR3 DNA reads TGTGCCAGCAGTTCCTCATATGGCTACACCTTC. Translation gives CASSSSYGYTF.